Presented here are 10 T cell receptor beta chains from one specimen sequenced in a study of shared clonotypes between healthy human individuals. Sequenced by immunoSEQ multiplex PCR; TCRdb stores in-frame clones only, minus some. The sample carries some 2,500,000 clones, under 95% recorded once. The material sequenced was naive CD4+ T cells from PBMCs. Subset: CD45RA+ positively selected. Receptors originate from a man aged 18 to 29 in good health. Some clones in this sample may be carry-over from other donors' samples.

V is TRBV28 and J is TRBJ1-2, with TRBD1 matching 7 bases. V gave up 5 bases and J gave up 7 bases; unmatched junction bases: 4. The CDR3 runs to 12 residues. The germline V gene has CDR1 MDHEN and CDR2 SYDVKM. The CDR3, as DNA: TGTGCCAGCAGTATCCAGGGGGGTGGCTACACCTTC. Translated, it gives CASSIQGGGYTF.

Points on this clone: This sample also contains other DNA sequences that code for the same CDR3. This chain joins TRBV5-1 and TRBJ2-5; the D call may be TRBD1 or TRBD2 (5 bases each). CDR3 size: 15 residues. Germline V CDR1 and CDR2: SGHRS, YFSETQ. Between the trimmed V and J ends, which lost 0 bases and 1 base, there was a span of 10 bases. The CDR3 DNA follows: TGCGCCAGCAGCTTGGGGGGGTCTGGCCAAGAGACCCAGTACTTC. It codes for CASSLGGSGQETQYF.

The chain's CDR3 is CASSGANSYNEQFF. In DNA form, the CDR3 reads TGTGCCAGCAGCGGGGCGAACTCCTACAATGAGCAGTTCTTC. The chain couples TRBV9 to TRBJ2-1; D is undetermined. Between the trimmed V and J ends, which lost 3 bases and 0 bases, there was a span of 7 bases. The length of the CDR3 is 14 residues. The germline CDR1 and CDR2 sequences are SGDLS and YYNGEE.

Notes on this clone: Additional DNA sequences in this sample encode the identical CDR3. The chain is built from TRBV2 and TRBJ1-5, with a tentative D call TRBD1 (5 bases). CDR1 is SNHLY and CDR2 is FYNNEI in the germline V gene. The CDR3 extends over 14 amino acids. Between the trimmed V and J ends, which lost 6 bases and 0 bases, there was a span of 9 bases. CDR3 sequence: CASSAGGSNQPQHF. Here the CDR3 DNA reads TGTGCCAGCAGCGCCGGGGGTAGCAATCAGCCCCAGCATTTT.

The V call is TRBV28, the J call TRBJ2-7; 12 bases align to TRBD2. The CDR3 contains 14 residues. J lost 1 base, V lost 9 bases, and 4 bases had no gene match. CDR1 is MDHEN, CDR2 SYDVKM, per germline. This chain's CDR3 is CASQTSGSSYEQYF. For the CDR3, the DNA is TGTGCCAGTCAGACTAGCGGGAGTTCCTACGAGCAGTACTTC.

This clone was recorded only once. V gene TRBV28 combines with J gene TRBJ2-7; TRBD1 agrees at 7 bases. CDR3 length equals 15 residues. After removal of 6 bases from V and 0 bases from J, the junction contained 8 bases not matched to a gene. Germline CDR1 and CDR2: MDHEN and SYDVKM. The CDR3 loop reads CASRRPGQSSYEQYF. The CDR3 coding sequence is TGTGCCAGCAGACGCCCGGGACAGAGCTCCTACGAGCAGTACTTC.

The CDR3 protein is CASSDSLAARGIQYF. The CDR3 nucleotides read TGCGCCAGCAGCGACTCTCTAGCGGCGAGGGGCATTCAGTACTTC. The chain uses TRBV5-1 and TRBJ2-4; 7 bases are shared with TRBD2. Trimming cost V 4 bases and J 9 bases; bases outside gene matches: 13. The CDR3 is made up of 15 amino acids. Looked up from germline, CDR1 is SGHRS and CDR2 is YFSETQ.

V usage is TRBV28 and J usage is TRBJ1-3, with 8 bases that match TRBD1. Germline loops: CDR1 MDHEN, CDR2 SYDVKM. The CDR3 sequence is 15 residues long. Trimming at V came to 5 bases and at J to 7 bases, leaving 10 bases not matched to a gene. In nucleotides, the CDR3 is TGTGCCAGCAGTCGCCAGGGGGCCTTGAGGAACACCATATATTTT. It yields the protein CASSRQGALRNTIYF.

This chain uses TRBV4-2 with TRBJ2-1; 12 bases match TRBD2. This CDR3 has 14 residues. Germline V gene sequence: CDR1 LGHNA, CDR2 YNFKEQ. After removal of 0 bases from V and 10 bases from J, the junction contained 1 base not matched to a gene. The CDR3 DNA follows: TGTGCCAGCAGCCAAGAACTAGCGGGAGGCGAGCAGTTCTTC. Encoded protein: CASSQELAGGEQFF.

The genes are TRBV6-5 and TRBJ2-7; possibly TRBD1 for D (6 bases). The V end lost 6 bases, the J end lost 4 bases, and 13 bases lay between the germline ends. This CDR3 has 13 residues. CDR1 is MNHEY and CDR2 is SVGAGI in the germline V gene. The CDR3 sequence: CASSPGEGYEQYF. The DNA for the CDR3 is TGTGCCAGCAGCCCAGGGGAAGGGTACGAGCAGTACTTC.